The 25 T cell receptor beta chains below come from one sample, sequenced in a study of T cell changes during pregnancy in multiple sclerosis. The table came from immunoSEQ multiplex PCR; TCRdb's copy has only in-frame clones and leaves some out. Found here are tens of thousands of clones, 93% of them singletons; the top ten hold roughly 2.7%. The source was CD8+ T cells from peripheral blood mononuclear cells, collected in the third trimester of pregnancy. These TCRs come from a female donor with multiple sclerosis, enrolled in a pregnancy study.

This rearrangement joins TRBV27 to TRBJ2-7, with 7 positions matching TRBD2. The CDR3 loop spans 17 amino acids. The germline V gene encodes CDR1 MNHEY and CDR2 SMNVEV (reference sequence). After removal of 2 bases from V and 5 bases from J, the junction contained 15 bases not matched to a gene. CDR3 sequence (DNA): TGTGCCAGCAGTTTAAGGTTAGGCGGCGGGAGAACCGACGAGCAGTACTTC. It yields the protein CASSLRLGGGRTDEQYF.

The genes are TRBV6-4 and TRBJ2-3; 14 bases are a match to TRBD2. This CDR3 is built from 15 residues. V lost 4 bases and J lost 15; bases outside the gene matches: 12. Germline V gene data show CDR1 as MRHNA and CDR2 as SNTAGT. The CDR3 sequence: CASSVLPGLAGDTYF. The CDR3 DNA follows: TGTGCCAGCAGTGTCCTACCGGGACTAGCGGGAGACACTTATTTT.

This chain joins TRBV19 and TRBJ2-2; TRBD1 matches 7 bases. This CDR3 is built from 13 residues. Germline trimming cut 1 base from V and 10 bases from J; bases unmatched to any gene: 3. Germline loops: CDR1 LNHDA, CDR2 SQIVND (reference sequence). The CDR3 reads CASSIAQGVELFF. CDR3 DNA sequence: TGTGCCAGTAGTATAGCTCAGGGGGTGGAGCTGTTTTTT.

The genes are TRBV9 and TRBJ2-7; D may be TRBD1 (5 bases). The V gene's germline CDR1 is SGDLS and CDR2 YYNGEE. The CDR3 is made up of 15 amino acids. V was clipped by 0 bases and J by 2 bases, with 12 bases between them. DNA for the CDR3: TGTGCCAGCAGCGTAGGGGGCGGATCCCCCTACGAGCAGTACTTC. Translating it yields CASSVGGGSPYEQYF.

V is TRBV4-3 and J is TRBJ2-7, with TRBD1 identical over 10 bases. J was trimmed by 0 bases and V by 0 bases; bases with no gene match: 8. CDR3 length: 18 residues. CDR1 is LGHNA, CDR2 YSLEER, per germline. The CDR3 sequence is CASSQDRGQGPFSYEQYF. CDR3 DNA sequence: TGCGCCAGCAGCCAAGATCGGGGACAGGGGCCGTTCTCCTACGAGCAGTACTTC.

The CDR3 sequence: CASSTTGYGNTIYF. The CDR3, as DNA: TGTGCCAGCAGTACTACAGGGTATGGAAACACCATATATTTT. V and J are TRBV27 and TRBJ1-3; a weak D match, TRBD1 (6 bases). The CDR3 is made up of 14 amino acids. Germline CDR1 and CDR2: MNHEY and SMNVEV (reference sequence). The ends were cut back, 5 bases at V and 3 bases at J, with 11 bases in the middle.

In its sample, this clone was seen a few times. The genes are TRBV12-5 and TRBJ2-7; perhaps TRBD1 as D (6 bases). The CDR3 is 13 residues long. Per germline, CDR1 LGHNT and CDR2 FRNRAP. Trimming cost V 4 bases and J 9 bases, with 16 bases left between them. The CDR3 DNA sequence: TGTGCTAGTGGTTCTCTGAACCAACAGGGGCAGTACTTC. This gives the protein CASGSLNQQGQYF.

The chain combines TRBV27 with TRBJ2-1; maybe TRBD1 (6 bases). V was shortened by 3 bases and J by 8 bases, with 8 bases between the two germline ends. The germline V gene has CDR1 MNHEY and CDR2 SMNVEV (reference sequence). There are 12 residues in the CDR3. In DNA form, the CDR3 reads TGTGCCAGCAGTTTCGCAGGGGATGAGCAGTTCTTC. Protein: CASSFAGDEQFF.

V and J are TRBV4-2 and TRBJ2-7, with TRBD2 matching over 9 bases. The CDR3 has 14 amino acids. Germline trimming cut 1 base from V and 2 bases from J; bases unmatched to any gene: 0. Germline V gene sequence: CDR1 LGHNA, CDR2 YNFKEQ. CDR3 sequence reads: CASSQVAGAYEQYF. The CDR3 DNA is TGTGCCAGCAGCCAAGTAGCGGGAGCCTACGAGCAGTACTTC.

The V gene is TRBV7-9, the J gene TRBJ2-2, with 8 bases that match TRBD1. This CDR3 comprises 16 residues. After removal of 1 base from V and 6 bases from J, the junction contained 7 bases not matched to a gene. CDR1 is SEHNR, CDR2 FQNEAQ, per germline (reference sequence). The CDR3 sequence: CASSLGPGGDSGELFF. CDR3 in DNA: TGTGCCAGCAGCTTAGGTCCAGGGGGCGATTCCGGGGAGCTGTTTTTT. Filled out from reference TRBV7-9 and TRBJ2-2, the complete variable domain reads DTGVSQNPRHKITKRGQNVTFRCDPISEHNRLYWYRQTLGQGPEFLTYFQNEAQLEKSRLLSDRFSAERPKGSFSTLEIQRTEQGDSAMYLCASSLGPGGDSGELFFGEGSRLTVL.

The CDR3 reads CASGWGTSPDTQYF. CDR3 nucleotides: TGTGCCAGCGGCTGGGGGACTAGCCCAGATACGCAGTATTTT. The chain joins TRBV27 to TRBJ2-3, with 9 bases lining up with TRBD2. V was clipped by 8 bases and J by 4 bases; unmatched bases: 7. Germline-derived CDR1 and CDR2 are MNHEY and SMNVEV (reference sequence). This CDR3 is built from 14 residues.

The chain recombines TRBV6-5 with TRBJ2-3; 9 bases fit TRBD2. CDR3 length equals 16 residues. In germline, CDR1 is MNHEY, CDR2 SVGAGI. V dropped 2 bases and J dropped 4; count of bases not matched to a gene: 7. The CDR3: CASSYDPSGMADTQYF. The CDR3 DNA follows: TGTGCCAGCAGTTACGACCCTAGCGGGATGGCAGATACGCAGTATTTT.

The CDR3 is CASSTPDEGLQNIQYF. The CDR3 DNA reads as TGTGCCAGTAGTACCCCGGACGAGGGTCTCCAAAACATTCAGTACTTC. The V and J genes are TRBV19 and TRBJ2-4; tentative D call: TRBD2 (5 bases). Between the trimmed V and J ends, which lost 4 bases and 5 bases, there was a span of 18 bases. The germline V gene has CDR1 LNHDA and CDR2 SQIVND (reference sequence). CDR3 size: 16 residues.

The chain has TRBV5-4 and TRBJ2-3; 7 positions agree with TRBD1. The CDR3 has 15 residues. V was clipped by 3 bases and J by 0 bases; unmatched bases: 4. Germline-derived CDR1 and CDR2 are SGHNT and YYREEE (reference sequence). The CDR3 nucleotides are TGTGCCAGCAGCTCCTGGGACAGAAGCACAGATACGCAGTATTTT. Encoded protein: CASSSWDRSTDTQYF.

This chain connects TRBV5-1 to TRBJ1-1; the D gene is possibly TRBD1 (6 bases). Germline loops: CDR1 SGHRS, CDR2 YFSETQ. The CDR3 loop spans 16 amino acids. Trimming removed 4 bases from V and 4 bases from J, with 20 bases in between. CDR3 protein: CASSPGNSGTFTEAFF. The CDR3 bases are TGCGCCAGCAGCCCTGGTAATTCAGGGACATTCACTGAAGCTTTCTTT.

This clone showed up just once. The genes are TRBV2 and TRBJ2-3; D is ambiguous. The CDR3 has 15 amino acids. The V gene's germline CDR1 is SNHLY and CDR2 FYNNEI. Trimming stripped 4 bases from V and 5 bases from J, with 16 bases between. The CDR3 sequence: CASSGSPSSEDTQYF. The CDR3 bases are TGTGCCAGCAGTGGTAGTCCTTCGAGCGAAGATACGCAGTATTTT.

In this sample, this clone turned up a few times. CDR3 bases: TGTGCCAGCAGTTCGACAGCTAACTATGGCTACACCTTC. Its protein product is CASSSTANYGYTF. The gene calls are TRBV27 and TRBJ1-2; D may be TRBD1 (5 bases). Germline loops: CDR1 MNHEY, CDR2 SMNVEV (reference sequence). The CDR3 length is 13 residues. The ends were cut back, 4 bases at V and 0 bases at J, with 6 bases in the middle.

This clone was observed a single time. The rearrangement links TRBV7-9 to TRBJ2-2; D is uncertain. Trimming took 2 bases from V and 7 from J, leaving 5 bases between them. The V gene's germline CDR1 is SEHNR and CDR2 FQNEAQ (reference sequence). CDR3 length: 12 residues. In nucleotides, the CDR3 is TGTGCCAGCAGCTTAATTCGCGGGGAGCTGTTTTTT. As protein: CASSLIRGELFF.

This sequence joins TRBV23-1 and TRBJ2-7; 11 nucleotides agree with TRBD2. TRBV23-1 is flagged as an ORF with uncertain function. V trimming: 4 bases; J trimming: 5 bases; junction bases outside the gene matches: 7. CDR3 length equals 15 residues. The CDR3 here is CASSPVTSGMDEQYF. DNA of the CDR3: TGCGCCAGCAGTCCTGTGACTAGCGGGATGGACGAGCAGTACTTC.

CDR3 sequence (DNA): TGTGCCAGCAGTGAAGTTAAACAGTGGCCCAACTATGGCTACACCTTC. Amino acid sequence: CASSEVKQWPNYGYTF. The chain combines TRBV2 with TRBJ1-2; no reliable D call. The CDR3 runs to 16 residues. From germline, CDR1 is SNHLY and CDR2 FYNNEI. Trimming took 1 base from V and 2 from J, leaving 14 bases between them.

The V and J genes are TRBV9 and TRBJ2-3; D not certain. Trimming removed 0 bases at V and 7 bases at J, with 12 bases between. Germline loops: CDR1 SGDLS, CDR2 YYNGEE. CDR3 length equals 14 residues. The CDR3, as DNA: TGTGCCAGCAGCGTAGATGTAGCTGTGAATACGCAGTATTTT. This sequence encodes CASSVDVAVNTQYF.

CDR3 protein: CASSLWGPSPHNEQFF. In DNA form, the CDR3 reads TGTGCCAGCAGTTTATGGGGGCCAAGTCCCCACAATGAGCAGTTCTTC. The chain uses TRBV27 and TRBJ2-1, with a tentative D call TRBD1 (6 bases). Trimming removed 1 base from V and 5 bases from J, with 15 bases in between. Germline CDR1 is MNHEY and CDR2 is SMNVEV (reference sequence). This CDR3 has 16 residues.

The CDR3, as DNA: TGTGCCAGCACCCCCGGGGGGGCGCAGTTCTTC. This gives the protein CASTPGGAQFF. The chain links TRBV6-6 to TRBJ2-1; 8 positions match TRBD2. The trim removed 7 bases at V and 12 bases at J, leaving 5 bases unmatched. Germline V gene sequence: CDR1 MNHNY, CDR2 SVGAGI (reference sequence). The CDR3 has 11 amino acids.

The J gene is TRBJ2-7, the V gene TRBV5-6, with TRBD2 as a possible D gene (5 bases). Germline V gives CDR1 SGHDT, CDR2 YYEEEE. V was cut by 0 bases and J by 0 bases, with 10 bases left in between. The CDR3 consists of 15 residues. CDR3 coding DNA: TGTGCCAGCAGCTTGGGGGGAGTGGTCTCCTACGAGCAGTACTTC. It encodes CASSLGGVVSYEQYF.

The V gene is TRBV4-1, the J gene TRBJ2-1, with D unresolved. CDR3 length: 19 residues. Germline values: CDR1 MGHRA, CDR2 YSYEKL. Trimming left V 1 base short and J 1 base short, with 20 bases between. This CDR3 is CASSQAHLLANPSYNEQFF. As DNA, the CDR3 is TGCGCCAGCAGCCAAGCCCACCTTTTAGCCAACCCTTCCTACAATGAGCAGTTCTTC.